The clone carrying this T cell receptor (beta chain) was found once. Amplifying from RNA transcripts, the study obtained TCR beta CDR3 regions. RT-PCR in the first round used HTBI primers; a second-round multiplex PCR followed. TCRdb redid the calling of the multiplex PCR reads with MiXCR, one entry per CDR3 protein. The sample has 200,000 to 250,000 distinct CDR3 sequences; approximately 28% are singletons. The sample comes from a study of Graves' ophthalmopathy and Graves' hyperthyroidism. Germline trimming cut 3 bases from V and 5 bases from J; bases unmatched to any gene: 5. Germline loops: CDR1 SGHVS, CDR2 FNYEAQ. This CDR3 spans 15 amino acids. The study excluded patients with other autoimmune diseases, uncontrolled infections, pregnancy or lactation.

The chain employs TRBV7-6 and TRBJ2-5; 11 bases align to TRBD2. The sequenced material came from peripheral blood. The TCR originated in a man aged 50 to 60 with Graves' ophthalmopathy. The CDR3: CASSFSSGRLETQYF. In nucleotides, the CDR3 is TGTGCCAGCAGCTTCTCTAGCGGGAGGTTGGAGACCCAGTACTTC.